These 25 T cell receptor beta chains came from one sample sequenced in a study of CD8 T cells in Susac syndrome. cDNA came from about 0.5 to 1 ug RNA primed by random hexamers. TCRdb redid the calling of the immunoSEQ multiplex PCR reads with MiXCR, one entry per CDR3 protein. The sample shows 200,000 or so distinct CDR3 sequences, 90% to 95% of them seen only once. The sequencing input was CD4+ T cells from PBMCs. The receptors come from a human donor with multiple sclerosis.

This rearrangement joins TRBV28 to TRBJ2-1; possibly TRBD2 for D (5 bases). V lost 6 bases and J lost 4, with 10 bases in between. Germline V CDR1 and CDR2: MDHEN, SYDVKM. CDR3 length equals 13 residues. This chain's CDR3 is CASSWGVYNEQFF. CDR3 coding DNA: TGTGCCAGCAGCTGGGGAGTATACAATGAGCAGTTCTTC.

The chain uses TRBV11-3 and TRBJ2-7; 11 positions match TRBD1. Per germline, CDR1 SGHNT and CDR2 YENEEA. Trimming cost V 5 bases and J 5 bases; bases outside gene matches: 17. This CDR3 has 18 amino acids. The DNA of the CDR3 is TGTGCCAGCAGCCATAAGACCGGGACAGGGGGATATCGGGACGAGCAGTACTTC. It yields the protein CASSHKTGTGGYRDEQYF.

V is TRBV27 and J is TRBJ2-3; D not resolved. Trimming took off 5 bases at V and 9 bases at J, with 15 bases between the two ends. The CDR3 spans 13 residues. The V gene's germline CDR1 is MNHEY and CDR2 SMNVEV (reference sequence). CDR3 sequence (DNA): TGTGCCAGCAGTCCCGACGCCCGGACCACGCAGTATTTT. It specifies CASSPDARTTQYF.

V usage is TRBV9 and J usage is TRBJ1-5; D is unclear. The CDR3 contains 14 residues. The V gene's germline CDR1 is SGDLS and CDR2 YYNGEE. V shed 0 bases and J shed 2 bases, with 6 bases lying between them. The CDR3 loop reads CASSVAPGNQPQHF. In nucleotides, the CDR3 is TGTGCCAGCAGCGTAGCTCCCGGCAATCAGCCCCAGCATTTT. The complete variable domain, with remaining parts taken from reference TRBV9 and TRBJ1-5, reads DSGVTQTPKHLITATGQRVTLRCSPRSGDLSVYWYQQSLDQGLQFLIQYYNGEERAKGNILERFSAQQFPDLHSELNLSSLELGDSALYFCASSVAPGNQPQHFGDGTRLSIL.

V is TRBV12-5 and J is TRBJ2-7; no clear D gene. CDR1 and CDR2 from the germline V gene are LGHNT and FRNRAP. Trimming pared 1 base from V and 2 bases from J, leaving 9 bases between. The CDR3 covers 14 residues. CDR3: CASGLAPVPYEQYF. The DNA of the CDR3 is TGTGCTAGTGGTTTGGCCCCAGTCCCCTACGAGCAGTACTTC.

The V call is TRBV18, the J call TRBJ2-7; TRBD1 is a possible D gene (6 bases). The V and J ends lost 3 bases and 0 bases respectively, with 9 bases between them. This CDR3 spans 14 amino acids. Per germline, CDR1 KGHSH and CDR2 LQKENI. The CDR3, as DNA: TGTGCCAGCTCACCCCACAGGGACTCCTACGAGCAGTACTTC. Its translation is CASSPHRDSYEQYF.

J is TRBJ2-7 and V is TRBV2; D remains unclear. The CDR3 has 15 amino acids. Trimming cost V 1 base and J 0 bases, with 10 bases left between them. Germline values: CDR1 SNHLY, CDR2 FYNNEI. CDR3 DNA sequence: TGTGCCAGCAGTGAAGGGGTCAGAATCTCCTACGAGCAGTACTTC. Amino acid sequence: CASSEGVRISYEQYF.

The V gene is TRBV7-2, the J gene TRBJ2-2; 7 bases match TRBD2. CDR1 is SGHTA, CDR2 FQGNSA, per germline. CDR3 length: 16 residues. J was trimmed by 1 base and V by 5 bases; bases with no gene match: 7. The CDR3 sequence: CASSREASENTGELFF. In nucleotides, the CDR3 is TGTGCCAGCAGCCGGGAGGCTAGCGAGAACACCGGGGAGCTGTTTTTT. Combining the CDR3 with reference TRBV7-2 and TRBJ2-2 gives the whole variable domain GAGVSQSPSNKVTEKGKDVELRCDPISGHTALYWYRQSLGQGLEFLIYFQGNSAPDKSGLPSDRFSAERTGGSVSTLTIQRTQQEDSAVYLCASSREASENTGELFFGEGSRLTVL.

The chain is built from TRBV12-3 or TRBV12-4 and TRBJ1-5, with TRBD1 as a possible D gene (5 bases). The V end was cut by 6 bases, the J end by 3 bases, with 18 bases between. The CDR3 totals 16 residues. The CDR3 DNA is TGTGCCAGCAGCCTGATGACAGCCCGTCACAATCAGCCCCAGCATTTT. Encoded protein: CASSLMTARHNQPQHF.

This sequence joins TRBV2 and TRBJ2-2; no clear D. The germline V gene encodes CDR1 SNHLY and CDR2 FYNNEI. The V end lost 3 bases, the J end lost 1 base, and 6 bases lay between the germline ends. The CDR3 length is 14 residues. This CDR3 is CASSDVGNTGELFF. The CDR3 DNA follows: TGTGCCAGCAGTGACGTCGGGAACACCGGGGAGCTGTTTTTT.

V is TRBV27 and J is TRBJ1-5; D is ambiguous. Germline-derived CDR1 and CDR2 are MNHEY and SMNVEV (reference sequence). The CDR3 is 14 residues long. V lost 8 bases, J lost 0 bases, and 11 bases lay in between. CDR3 region: CASSFTDSNQPQHF. The DNA of the CDR3 is TGTGCCAGCTCTTTCACAGATAGCAATCAGCCCCAGCATTTT.

J is TRBJ1-5 and V is TRBV27; 11 bases map to TRBD1. This CDR3 is 15 amino acids long. V dropped 6 bases and J dropped 7; count of bases not matched to a gene: 8. From germline, CDR1 is MNHEY and CDR2 SMNVEV (reference sequence). CDR3 DNA sequence: TGTGCCAGCAGCTCCGGACAGGGGGCGAGGCAGCCCCAGCATTTT. Its protein product is CASSSGQGARQPQHF.

This sequence joins TRBV10-2 and TRBJ1-2; 7 bases agree with TRBD1. With V trimmed by 9 bases and J by 0 bases, 10 bases remained unmatched. From germline, CDR1 is WSHSY and CDR2 SAAADI. This CDR3 is built from 15 residues. The CDR3 region has the DNA TGCGCCAGTAGAATCGGACAGGACGCTAACTATGGCTACACCTTC. It encodes CASRIGQDANYGYTF.

CDR3: CASSPPASGGEAFF. CDR3 nucleotides: TGCGCCAGCAGCCCGCCGGCGTCTGGAGGTGAAGCTTTCTTT. V is TRBV5-1 and J is TRBJ1-1, with D hard to call. The CDR3 extends over 14 amino acids. Germline assignment: CDR1 SGHRS and CDR2 YFSETQ. V was clipped by 4 bases and J by 7 bases, with 17 bases between them.

The chain combines TRBV29-1 with TRBJ2-7, with D possibly being TRBD1 (7 bases). This CDR3 is built from 13 residues. V was cut by 7 bases and J by 1 base, with 14 bases left in between. Germline V gene data show CDR1 as SQVTM and CDR2 as ANQGSEA. CDR3 region: CSARGDWSYEQYF. For the CDR3, the DNA is TGCAGCGCCAGGGGGGACTGGTCCTACGAGCAGTACTTC.

This chain joins TRBV9 and TRBJ2-7; D not certain. Germline V gene lookup returns CDR1 SGDLS and CDR2 YYNGEE. This CDR3 has 14 amino acids. V was cut by 2 bases and J by 1 base, with 10 bases left in between. The CDR3 is CASSVWYHSYEQYF. CDR3 in DNA: TGTGCCAGCAGCGTGTGGTACCATTCCTACGAGCAGTACTTC.

V and J are TRBV2 and TRBJ1-5, with a tentative D call TRBD1 (5 bases). From germline, CDR1 is SNHLY and CDR2 FYNNEI. The CDR3 runs 14 residues. Deletions cut 6 bases from V and 0 bases from J, with 9 bases between. DNA of the CDR3: TGTGCCAGCAGCCTGGACACTAGCAATCAGCCCCAGCATTTT. As protein: CASSLDTSNQPQHF.

The chain is built from TRBV5-4 and TRBJ2-1; D unclear. V was shortened by 0 bases and J by 0 bases, with 4 bases between the two germline ends. This CDR3 has 14 amino acids. CDR1 is SGHNT and CDR2 is YYREEE in the germline V gene (reference sequence). In nucleotides, the CDR3 is TGTGCCAGCAGCTTGGATGGCTCCTACAATGAGCAGTTCTTC. It codes for CASSLDGSYNEQFF. The variable domain in full, completed from reference TRBV5-4 and TRBJ2-1, reads ETGVTQSPTHLIKTRGQQVTLRCSSQSGHNTVSWYQQALGQGPQFIFQYYREEENGRGNFPPRFSGLQFPNYSSELNVNALELDDSALYLCASSLDGSYNEQFFGPGTRLTVL.

The chain is built from TRBV7-9 and TRBJ2-2, with 8 bases aligning to TRBD2. This CDR3 has 14 residues. V shed 1 base, J shed 5 bases, and the junction held 0 bases outside the gene matches. CDR1 is SEHNR and CDR2 is FQNEAQ in the germline V gene (reference sequence). The chain's CDR3 is CASSLGLATGELFF. The CDR3 nucleotides read TGTGCCAGCAGCTTAGGACTAGCGACCGGGGAGCTGTTTTTT.

J is TRBJ1-2 and V is TRBV5-1; 7 bases fit TRBD1. V was pared by 5 bases and J by 2 bases, with 12 bases of the junction left unmatched. This CDR3 has 16 amino acids. Germline lookup yields CDR1 SGHRS and CDR2 YFSETQ. In DNA form, the CDR3 reads TGCGCCAGCAGACGTTTACAGGGGCAAGAGAACTATGGCTACACCTTC. Translating gives CASRRLQGQENYGYTF.

This chain joins TRBV18 and TRBJ2-7; D is tentatively TRBD1 or TRBD2 (5 bases each). Germline loops: CDR1 KGHSH, CDR2 LQKENI. Trimming shortened V by 2 bases and J by 4 bases, and 15 bases separated the two germline ends. The CDR3 has 15 residues. The CDR3 sequence is CASSPGGIELYEQYF. The DNA of the CDR3 is TGTGCCAGCTCACCAGGGGGAATCGAGCTTTACGAGCAGTACTTC.

V gene TRBV15 combines with J gene TRBJ2-3; perhaps TRBD1 as D (5 bases). The CDR3 covers 13 residues. The V end lost 0 bases, the J end lost 5 bases, and 6 bases lay between the germline ends. CDR1 and CDR2 (germline): LNHNV, YYDKDF (reference sequence). CDR3 residues: CATSRDQGDTQYF. The CDR3 DNA sequence: TGTGCCACCAGCAGAGATCAGGGAGATACGCAGTATTTT.

The chain joins TRBV20-1 to TRBJ2-5; 12 bases map to TRBD2. J gave up 5 bases and V 6 bases, and 16 bases lay outside the gene matches. The germline V gene has CDR1 DFQATT and CDR2 SNEGSKA (reference sequence). The CDR3 has 17 amino acids. CDR3 nucleotide sequence: TGCAGTGCAGAACTAGCGGGAGGTAATGGGCCACGGGAGACCCAGTACTTC. Amino acid sequence: CSAELAGGNGPRETQYF.

This chain connects TRBV7-8 to TRBJ2-1, with no clear D. Germline CDR1 is SGHVS and CDR2 is FQNEAQ. The ends were cut back, 7 bases at V and 6 bases at J, with 10 bases in the middle. This CDR3 has 12 amino acids. This chain's CDR3 is CASTRMSNEQFF. CDR3 bases: TGTGCCAGCACCCGTATGAGCAATGAGCAGTTCTTC.

The chain links TRBV4-2 to TRBJ2-3; D is unclear. V lost 0 bases and J lost 5, with 9 bases in between. From germline, CDR1 is LGHNA and CDR2 YNFKEQ. This CDR3 spans 14 amino acids. CDR3 residues: CASSQDGPKDTQYF. As DNA, the CDR3 is TGTGCCAGCAGCCAAGATGGGCCGAAAGATACGCAGTATTTT.